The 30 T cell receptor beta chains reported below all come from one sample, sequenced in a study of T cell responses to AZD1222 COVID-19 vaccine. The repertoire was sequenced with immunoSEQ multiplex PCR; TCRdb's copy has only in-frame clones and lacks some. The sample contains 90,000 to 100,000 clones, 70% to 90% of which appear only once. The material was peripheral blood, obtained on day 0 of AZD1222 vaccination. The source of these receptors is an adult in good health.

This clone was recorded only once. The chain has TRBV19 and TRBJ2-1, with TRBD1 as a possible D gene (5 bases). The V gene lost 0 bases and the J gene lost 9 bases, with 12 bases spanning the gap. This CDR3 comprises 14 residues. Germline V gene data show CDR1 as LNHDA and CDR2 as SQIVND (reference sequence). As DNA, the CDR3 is TGTGCCAGTAGTATAGATAGGGGTGCTAGTGAGCAGTTCTTC. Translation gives CASSIDRGASEQFF.

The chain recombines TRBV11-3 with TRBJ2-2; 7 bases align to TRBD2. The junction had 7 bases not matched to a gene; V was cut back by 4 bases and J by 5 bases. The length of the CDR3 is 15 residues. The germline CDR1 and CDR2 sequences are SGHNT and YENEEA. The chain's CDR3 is CASSYSLAVTGELFF. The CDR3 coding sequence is TGTGCCAGCAGCTACTCGCTAGCGGTTACCGGGGAGCTGTTTTTT.

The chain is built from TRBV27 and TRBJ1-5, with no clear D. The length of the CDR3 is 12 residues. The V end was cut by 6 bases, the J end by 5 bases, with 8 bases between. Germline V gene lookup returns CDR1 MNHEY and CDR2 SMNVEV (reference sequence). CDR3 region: CASRTQDQPQHF. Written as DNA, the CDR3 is TGTGCCAGCAGGACCCAAGATCAGCCCCAGCATTTT.

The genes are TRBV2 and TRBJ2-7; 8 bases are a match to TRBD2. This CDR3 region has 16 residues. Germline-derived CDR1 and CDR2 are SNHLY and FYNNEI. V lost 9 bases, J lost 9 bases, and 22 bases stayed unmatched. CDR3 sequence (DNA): TGTGCCAGTCCTAGCGGGCCCAGGGAGAGGACTTTAGGGCAGTACTTC. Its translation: CASPSGPRERTLGQYF.

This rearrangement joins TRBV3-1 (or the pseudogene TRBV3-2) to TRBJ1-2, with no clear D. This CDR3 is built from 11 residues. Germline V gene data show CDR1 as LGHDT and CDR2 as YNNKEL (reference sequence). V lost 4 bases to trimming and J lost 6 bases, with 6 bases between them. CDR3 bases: TGTGCCAGCAGCCGTTTGGATGGCTACACCTTC. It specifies CASSRLDGYTF.

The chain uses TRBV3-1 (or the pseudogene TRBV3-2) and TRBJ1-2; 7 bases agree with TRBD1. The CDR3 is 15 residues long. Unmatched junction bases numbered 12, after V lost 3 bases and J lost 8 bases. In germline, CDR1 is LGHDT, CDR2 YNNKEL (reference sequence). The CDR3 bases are TGTGCCAGCAGCCAGCGGGACAGCCTTTTGTGGGGCTACACCTTC. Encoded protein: CASSQRDSLLWGYTF.

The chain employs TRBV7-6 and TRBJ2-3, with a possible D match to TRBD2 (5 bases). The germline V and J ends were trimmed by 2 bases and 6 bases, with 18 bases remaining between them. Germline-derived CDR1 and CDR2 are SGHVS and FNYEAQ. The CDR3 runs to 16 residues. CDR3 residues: CASSLKGGRGADTQYF. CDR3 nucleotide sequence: TGTGCCAGCAGCTTAAAAGGTGGTCGGGGAGCTGATACGCAGTATTTT.

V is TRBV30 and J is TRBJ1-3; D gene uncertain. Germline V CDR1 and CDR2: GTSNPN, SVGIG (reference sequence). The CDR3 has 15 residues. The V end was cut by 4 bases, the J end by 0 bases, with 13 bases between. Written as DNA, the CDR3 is TGTGCCTGGACTGCGGCCCGGCGCTCTGGAAACACCATATATTTT. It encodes CAWTAARRSGNTIYF. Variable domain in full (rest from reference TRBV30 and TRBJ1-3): SQTIHQWPATLVQPVGSPLSLECTVEGTSNPNLYWYRQAAGRGLQLLFYSVGIGQISSEVPQNLSASRPQDRQFILSSKKLLLSDSGFYLCAWTAARRSGNTIYFGEGSWLTVV.

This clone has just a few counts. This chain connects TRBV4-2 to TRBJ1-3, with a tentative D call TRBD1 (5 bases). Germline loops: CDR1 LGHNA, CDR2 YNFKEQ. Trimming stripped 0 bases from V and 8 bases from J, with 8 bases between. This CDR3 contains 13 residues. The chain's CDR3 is CASSQEGGHTIYF. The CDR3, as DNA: TGTGCCAGCAGCCAAGAGGGGGGACACACCATATATTTT.

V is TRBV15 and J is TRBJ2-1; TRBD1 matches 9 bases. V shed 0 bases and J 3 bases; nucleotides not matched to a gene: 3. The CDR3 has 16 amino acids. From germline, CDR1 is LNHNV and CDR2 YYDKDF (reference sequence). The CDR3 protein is CATSRDGTGYYNEQFF. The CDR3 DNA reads TGTGCCACCAGCAGAGATGGGACAGGGTACTACAATGAGCAGTTCTTC. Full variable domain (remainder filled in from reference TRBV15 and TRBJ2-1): DAMVIQNPRYQVTQFGKPVTLSCSQTLNHNVMYWYQQKSSQAPKLLFHYYDKDFNNEADTPDNFQSRRPNTSFCFLDIRSPGLGDTAMYLCATSRDGTGYYNEQFFGPGTRLTVL.

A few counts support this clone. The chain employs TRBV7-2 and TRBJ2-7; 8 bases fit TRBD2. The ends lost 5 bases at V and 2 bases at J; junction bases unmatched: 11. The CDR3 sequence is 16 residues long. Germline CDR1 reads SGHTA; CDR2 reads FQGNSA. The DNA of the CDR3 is TGTGCCAGCAGCCCTCCCCGGCTAGCGGGTACCTACGAGCAGTACGTC. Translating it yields CASSPPRLAGTYEQYV.

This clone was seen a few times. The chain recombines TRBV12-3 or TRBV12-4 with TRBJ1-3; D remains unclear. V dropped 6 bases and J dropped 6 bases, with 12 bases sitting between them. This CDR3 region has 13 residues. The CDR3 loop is CASRIGLANTIYF. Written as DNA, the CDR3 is TGTGCCAGCAGGATAGGACTGGCAAACACCATATATTTT.

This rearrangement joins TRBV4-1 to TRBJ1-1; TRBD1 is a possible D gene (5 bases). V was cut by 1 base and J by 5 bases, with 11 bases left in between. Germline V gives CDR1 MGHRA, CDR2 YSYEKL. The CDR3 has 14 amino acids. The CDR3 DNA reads TGCGCCAGCAGCCAAGCCGGGGGACGGACTGAAGCTTTCTTT. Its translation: CASSQAGGRTEAFF.

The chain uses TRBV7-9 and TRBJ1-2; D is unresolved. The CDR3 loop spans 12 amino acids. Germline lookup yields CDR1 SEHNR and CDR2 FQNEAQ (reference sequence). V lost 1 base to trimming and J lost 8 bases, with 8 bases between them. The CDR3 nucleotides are TGTGCCAGCAGCTTAGTATTGGGGGGCTACACCTTC. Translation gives CASSLVLGGYTF.

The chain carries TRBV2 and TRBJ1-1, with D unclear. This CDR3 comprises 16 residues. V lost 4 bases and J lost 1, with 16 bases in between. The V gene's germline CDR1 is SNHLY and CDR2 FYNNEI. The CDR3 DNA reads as TGTGCCAGCAGTGCTACAGATGGGATCGAGAACACTGAAGCTTTCTTT. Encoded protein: CASSATDGIENTEAFF.

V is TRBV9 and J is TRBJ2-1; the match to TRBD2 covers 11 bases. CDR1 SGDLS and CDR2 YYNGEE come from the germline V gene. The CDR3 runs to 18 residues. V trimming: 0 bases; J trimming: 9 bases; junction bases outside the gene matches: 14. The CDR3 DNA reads TGTGCCAGCAGCGTAGTAGCGGGAGGGCCGAAGGGTGTGGGTGAGCAGTTCTTC. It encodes CASSVVAGGPKGVGEQFF.

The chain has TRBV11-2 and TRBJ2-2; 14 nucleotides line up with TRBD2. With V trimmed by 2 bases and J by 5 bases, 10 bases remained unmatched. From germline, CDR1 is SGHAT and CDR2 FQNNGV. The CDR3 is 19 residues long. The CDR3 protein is CASSLPRLAGGIGTGELFF. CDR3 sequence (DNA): TGTGCCAGCAGCTTACCCCGACTAGCGGGAGGGATTGGAACCGGGGAGCTGTTTTTT.

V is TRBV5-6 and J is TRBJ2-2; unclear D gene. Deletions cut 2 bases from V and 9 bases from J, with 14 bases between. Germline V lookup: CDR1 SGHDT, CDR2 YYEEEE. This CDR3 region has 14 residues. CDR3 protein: CASSFRVLSRELFF. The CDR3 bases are TGTGCCAGCAGCTTCCGGGTCCTAAGCCGGGAGCTGTTTTTT.

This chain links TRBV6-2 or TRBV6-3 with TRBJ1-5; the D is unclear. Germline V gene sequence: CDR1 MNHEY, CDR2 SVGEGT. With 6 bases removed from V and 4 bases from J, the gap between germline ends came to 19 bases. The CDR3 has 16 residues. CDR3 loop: CASSPTFGSLNQPQHF. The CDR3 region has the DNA TGTGCCAGCAGCCCTACCTTCGGCAGCCTAAATCAGCCCCAGCATTTT.

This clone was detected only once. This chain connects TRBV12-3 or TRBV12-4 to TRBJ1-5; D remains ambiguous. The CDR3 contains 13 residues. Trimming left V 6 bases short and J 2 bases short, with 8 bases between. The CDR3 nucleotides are TGTGCCAGCAGGAACTTTGGCAATCAGCCCCAGCATTTT. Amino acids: CASRNFGNQPQHF.

The DNA for the CDR3 is TGTGCCAGCAGCCCCTCGGGGGGGACAGGGGGGTTTCTCTATGGCTACACCTTC. Translated, it gives CASSPSGGTGGFLYGYTF. The chain links TRBV5-4 to TRBJ1-2; TRBD1 aligns across 11 bases. This CDR3 is 18 amino acids long. J was trimmed by 4 bases and V by 4 bases; bases with no gene match: 15. Germline CDR1 SGHNT, CDR2 YYREEE (reference sequence).

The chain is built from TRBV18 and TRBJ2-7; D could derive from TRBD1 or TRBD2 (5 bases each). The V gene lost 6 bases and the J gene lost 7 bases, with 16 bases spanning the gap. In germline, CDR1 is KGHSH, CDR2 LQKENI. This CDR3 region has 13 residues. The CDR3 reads CASSHNLWGEQYV. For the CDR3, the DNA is TGTGCCAGCTCTCACAACCTCTGGGGGGAGCAGTACGTC.

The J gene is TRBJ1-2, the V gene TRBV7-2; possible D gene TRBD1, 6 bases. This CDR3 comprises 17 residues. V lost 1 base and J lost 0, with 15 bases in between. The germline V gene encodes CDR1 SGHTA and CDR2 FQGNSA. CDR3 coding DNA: TGTGCCAGCAGCTTAGTCGGCAGGGAGGGGGCTAACTATGGCTACACCTTC. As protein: CASSLVGREGANYGYTF.

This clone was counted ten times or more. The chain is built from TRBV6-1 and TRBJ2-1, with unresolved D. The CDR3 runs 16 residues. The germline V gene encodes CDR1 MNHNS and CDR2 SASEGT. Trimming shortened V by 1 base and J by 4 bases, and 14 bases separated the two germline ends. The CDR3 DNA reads TGTGCCAGCAGTGAAGATGTGGGTAACGGATACAATGAGCAGTTCTTC. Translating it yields CASSEDVGNGYNEQFF.

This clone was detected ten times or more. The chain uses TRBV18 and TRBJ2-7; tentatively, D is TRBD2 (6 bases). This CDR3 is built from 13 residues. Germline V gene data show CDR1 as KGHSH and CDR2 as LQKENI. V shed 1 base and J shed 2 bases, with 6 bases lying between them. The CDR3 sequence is CASSPREAYEQYF. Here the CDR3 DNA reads TGTGCCAGCTCACCACGGGAGGCCTACGAGCAGTACTTC. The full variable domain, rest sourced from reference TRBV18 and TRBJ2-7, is NAGVMQNPRHLVRRRGQEARLRCSPMKGHSHVYWYRQLPEEGLKFMVYLQKENIIDESGMPKERFSAEFPKEGPSILRIQQVVRGDSAAYFCASSPREAYEQYFGPGTRLTVT.

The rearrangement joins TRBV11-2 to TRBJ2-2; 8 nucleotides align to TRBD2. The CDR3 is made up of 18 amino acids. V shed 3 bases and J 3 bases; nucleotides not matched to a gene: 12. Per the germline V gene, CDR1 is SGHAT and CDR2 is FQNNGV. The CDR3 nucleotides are TGTGCCAGCAGCTTCGACGGGCGGGGGGCGCTGGACACCGGGGAGCTGTTTTTT. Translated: CASSFDGRGALDTGELFF.

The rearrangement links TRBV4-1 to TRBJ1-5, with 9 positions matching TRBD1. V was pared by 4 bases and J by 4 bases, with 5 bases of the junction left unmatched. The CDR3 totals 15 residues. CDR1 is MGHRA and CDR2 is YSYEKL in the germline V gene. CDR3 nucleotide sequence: TGCGCCAGCAGCCTCTCTGGGACAGGGAATCAGCCCCAGCATTTT. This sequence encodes CASSLSGTGNQPQHF.

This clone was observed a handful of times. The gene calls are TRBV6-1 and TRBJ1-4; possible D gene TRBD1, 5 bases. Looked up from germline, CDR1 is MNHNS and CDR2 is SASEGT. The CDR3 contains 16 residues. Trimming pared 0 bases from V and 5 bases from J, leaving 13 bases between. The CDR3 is CASSEATQGVNEKLFF. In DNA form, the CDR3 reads TGTGCCAGCAGTGAAGCGACCCAGGGCGTAAATGAAAAACTGTTTTTT.

DNA for the CDR3: TGTGCCAGTAGTAGGACAGGCGGTGAAGAGACCCAGTACTTC. This codes for CASSRTGGEETQYF. The chain has TRBV19 and TRBJ2-5; 7 nucleotides match TRBD1. CDR1 and CDR2 from the germline V gene are LNHDA and SQIVND (reference sequence). The trim removed 4 bases at V and 3 bases at J, leaving 5 bases unmatched. The CDR3 extends over 14 amino acids.

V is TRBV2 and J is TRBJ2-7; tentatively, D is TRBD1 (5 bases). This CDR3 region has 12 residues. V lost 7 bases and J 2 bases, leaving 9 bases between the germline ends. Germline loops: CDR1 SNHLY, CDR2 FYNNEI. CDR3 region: CASIAGPYEQYV. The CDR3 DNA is TGTGCCAGCATCGCAGGGCCCTACGAGCAGTACGTC.